The following is a T cell receptor beta chain sequence with its context. Its antigen remains unknown. The sample comes from a study of T cells expressing NK-cell markers. The wider study: Sorted CD3+CD56-NKG2C+, CD3+CD56+NKG2C- and CD3+CD56+NKG2C+ T cells were the source of the TCR beta repertoires.

Per the germline V gene, CDR1 is SGHTA and CDR2 is FQGNSA. The CDR3 length is 17 residues. TCRdb reprocessed the 5' RACE reads and stores each CDR3 protein as one record, lacking DNA. This sample carries roughly 160,000 distinct CDR3 sequences, with 20% to 25% going to the ten biggest clones. Study outcomes and limitations: Whether expanded NKG2C+ T cell clones were HCMV specific stayed uncertain.

The chain employs TRBV7-2 and TRBJ2-1; the D gene TCRdb calls, TRBD2, cannot be checked with no DNA. Sequenced sample: blood T cells: a sorted CD56 or NKG2C T cell subset, CD4+ or CD8+ T cells, or bulk PBMC T cells (not recorded which). This clonotype originated in a man aged 18-70 years in good health. CDR3 in amino acids: CASSFFSGGAAYNEQFF. The whole variable domain, remainder taken from reference TRBV7-2 and TRBJ2-1, is GAGVSQSPSNKVTEKGKDVELRCDPISGHTALYWYRQSLGQGLEFLIYFQGNSAPDKSGLPSDRFSAERTGGSVSTLTIQRTQQEDSAVYLCASSFFSGGAAYNEQFFGPGTRLTVL.